These T cell receptor beta chains were read from a single sample in a study of cytomegalovirus exposure and HLA in healthy donors. Libraries were prepared by immunoSEQ multiplex PCR; TCRdb keeps only in-frame clonotypes and omits some of them. The sample includes about 110,000 clones, around three quarters of them seen just once. Source material: PBMCs. Every receptor here comes from a woman aged 50 to 65 in good health and CMV-seropositive. CDR3s leave out the opening cysteine and the closing phenylalanine or tryptophan. A D gene is named only where the DNA matches it firmly.

cdr3_aa j_call d_call v_call
ASSSADRADGYT TRBJ1-2 TRBD1 TRBV27
ATFRQGGTEAF TRBJ1-1 TRBD1 TRBV28
ASRNPPGDYGYT TRBJ1-2 NA TRBV6-6
ASSPTSGGGETQY TRBJ2-5 TRBD2 TRBV11-2
ASSRTGARSAF TRBJ1-1 TRBD1 TRBV6-5
ASSLASEEKLF TRBJ1-4 NA TRBV7-9
ASSLTTAGDGYT TRBJ1-2 NA TRBV7-3
ASSSLGGRAEAF TRBJ1-1 NA TRBV6-6
ASSKESVAGWTYNEQF TRBJ2-1 NA TRBV21-1
ASSLQEASEQF TRBJ2-1 NA TRBV2
ASRSGLDTQY TRBJ2-3 NA TRBV7-2
ASSLRGAGEY TRBJ2-7 NA TRBV5-4
ASSLRAGVATGELF TRBJ2-2 TRBD2 TRBV11-2